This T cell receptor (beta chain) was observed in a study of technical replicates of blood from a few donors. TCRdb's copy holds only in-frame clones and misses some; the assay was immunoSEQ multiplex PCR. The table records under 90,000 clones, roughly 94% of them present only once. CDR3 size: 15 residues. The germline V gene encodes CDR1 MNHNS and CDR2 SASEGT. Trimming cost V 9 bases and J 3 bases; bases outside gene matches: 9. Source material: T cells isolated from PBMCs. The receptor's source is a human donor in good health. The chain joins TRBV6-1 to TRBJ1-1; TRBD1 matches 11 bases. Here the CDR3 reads CASYSGQGADTEAFF. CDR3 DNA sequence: TGTGCCAGTTACTCCGGACAGGGGGCAGACACTGAAGCTTTCTTT.